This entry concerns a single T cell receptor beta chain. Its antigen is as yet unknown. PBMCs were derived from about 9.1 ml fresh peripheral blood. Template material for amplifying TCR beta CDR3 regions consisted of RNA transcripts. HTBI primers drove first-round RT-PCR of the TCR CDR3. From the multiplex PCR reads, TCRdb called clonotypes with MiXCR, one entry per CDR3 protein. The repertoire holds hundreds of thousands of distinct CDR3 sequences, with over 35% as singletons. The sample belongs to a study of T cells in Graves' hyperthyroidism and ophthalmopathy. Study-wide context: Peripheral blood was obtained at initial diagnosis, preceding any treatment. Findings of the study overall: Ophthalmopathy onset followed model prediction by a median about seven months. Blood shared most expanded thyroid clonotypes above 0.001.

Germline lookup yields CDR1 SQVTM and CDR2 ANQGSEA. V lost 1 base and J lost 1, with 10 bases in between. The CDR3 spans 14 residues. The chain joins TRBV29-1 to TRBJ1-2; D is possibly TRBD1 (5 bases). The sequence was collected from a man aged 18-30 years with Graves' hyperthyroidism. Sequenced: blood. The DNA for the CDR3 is TGCAGCGTTGAAGGGATGACAGATAACTATGGCTACACCTTC. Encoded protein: CSVEGMTDNYGYTF.